This T cell receptor beta chain was sequenced for a study of T-cell reconstitution after alpha-beta-depleted transplantation in children. In this sample, this clonotype turned up many times. Unique molecular identifiers featured in how the TCRbeta library was prepared. TCRdb analysed the PCR reads with MiXCR anew, one entry per CDR3 protein. The sample has 150,000 to 250,000 distinct CDR3 sequences; more than 14% are singletons. The source of this sequence is a human donor who donated a stem cell graft to a child with acute lymphoblastic leukemia. Sequences were derived from PBMCs from the stem cell graft donor, sampled from the stem cell graft.

The chain's CDR3 is CSATDRSLYEQYF. CDR3 DNA sequence: TGCAGTGCAACGGACAGGAGCCTATACGAGCAGTACTTC. The genes are TRBV20-1 and TRBJ2-7, with 7 bases matching TRBD1. This CDR3 is 13 amino acids long. The junction had 9 bases not matched to a gene; V was cut back by 6 bases and J by 4 bases. Germline V gives CDR1 DFQATT, CDR2 SNEGSKA (reference sequence).